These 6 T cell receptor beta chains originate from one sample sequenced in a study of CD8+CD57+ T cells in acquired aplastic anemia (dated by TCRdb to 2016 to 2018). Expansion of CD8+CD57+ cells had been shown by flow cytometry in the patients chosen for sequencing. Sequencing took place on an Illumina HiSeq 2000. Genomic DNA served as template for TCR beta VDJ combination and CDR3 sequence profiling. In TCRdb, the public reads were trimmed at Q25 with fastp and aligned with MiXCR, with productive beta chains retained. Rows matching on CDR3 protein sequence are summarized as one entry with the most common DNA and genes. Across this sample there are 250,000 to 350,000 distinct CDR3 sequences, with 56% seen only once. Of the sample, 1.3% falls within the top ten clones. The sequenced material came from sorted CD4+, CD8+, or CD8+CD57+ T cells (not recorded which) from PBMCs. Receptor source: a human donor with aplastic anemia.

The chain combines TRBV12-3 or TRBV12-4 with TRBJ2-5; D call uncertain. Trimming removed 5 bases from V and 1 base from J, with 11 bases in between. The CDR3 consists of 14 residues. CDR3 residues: CASSPSSTQETQYF. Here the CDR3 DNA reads TGTGCCAGCAGTCCCTCATCGACCCAAGAGACCCAGTACTTC.

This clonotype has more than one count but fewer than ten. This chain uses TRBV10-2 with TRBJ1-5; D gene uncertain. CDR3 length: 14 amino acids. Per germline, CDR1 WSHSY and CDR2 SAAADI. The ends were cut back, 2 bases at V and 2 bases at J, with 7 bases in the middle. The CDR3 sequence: CASSEGVRNQPQHF. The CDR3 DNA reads TGCGCCAGCAGTGAGGGGGTCCGCAATCAGCCCCAGCATTTT.

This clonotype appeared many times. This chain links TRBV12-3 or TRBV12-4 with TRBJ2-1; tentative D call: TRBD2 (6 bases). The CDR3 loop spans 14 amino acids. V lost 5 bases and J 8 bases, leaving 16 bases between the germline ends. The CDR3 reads CASSARTKVYEQFF. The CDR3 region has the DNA TGTGCCAGCAGTGCCCGGACTAAAGTTTATGAGCAGTTCTTC.

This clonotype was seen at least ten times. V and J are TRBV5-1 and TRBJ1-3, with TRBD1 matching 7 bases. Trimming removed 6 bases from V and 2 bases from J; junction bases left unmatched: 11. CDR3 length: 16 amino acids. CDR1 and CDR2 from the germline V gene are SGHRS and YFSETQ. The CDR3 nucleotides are TGCGCCAGCACCCCGGGCAGGGGGTACGCTGGAAACACCATATATTTT. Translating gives CASTPGRGYAGNTIYF.

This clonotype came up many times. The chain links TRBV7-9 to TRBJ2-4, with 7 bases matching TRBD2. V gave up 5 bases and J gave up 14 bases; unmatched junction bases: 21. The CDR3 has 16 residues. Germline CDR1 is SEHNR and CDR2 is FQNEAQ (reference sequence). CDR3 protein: CASSKRDRDRDVMEYF. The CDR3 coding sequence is TGTGCCAGCAGCAAGCGGGACCGCGACAGAGATGTGATGGAGTACTTC.

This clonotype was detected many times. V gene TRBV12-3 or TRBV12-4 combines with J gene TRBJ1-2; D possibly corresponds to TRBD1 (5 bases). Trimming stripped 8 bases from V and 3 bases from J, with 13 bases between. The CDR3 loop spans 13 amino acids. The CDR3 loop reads CASAIGGDYGYTF. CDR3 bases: TGTGCCAGCGCTATCGGGGGTGACTATGGCTACACCTTC.